This T cell receptor (beta chain) was retrieved from a study of blood T cell repertoires in COVID-19 (TCRdb year 2020). Background for the entire study: Samples from collaborators originated in the United States, Italy and Spain and spanned both the acute and convalescent phases of COVID-19. Samples were obtained from the ongoing ImmuneRACE study (first 160 participants) and from over a thousand subjects provided by 6 global collaborators. Where HLA class I and class II types were available, the types were taken from metadata supplied by the sample provider, not from assay-based typing. Subjects who had been exposed to COVID-19, were actively infected with it, or had recovered from it provided the deeply sampled blood TCRbeta repertoires that made up the dataset. Sample metadata almost always included a de-identified subject ID, COVID-19 status, age in years and sex. The material from the prospective study consisted of cDNA or gDNA derived from T cells, B-cell-depleted T cells, or PBMCs. The repertoires were released in a freely available public database meant as a resource for research on the immune response to SARS-CoV-2. Points the paper makes about the study in general: How much clinical and demographic metadata was included differed by source and by participant, and the metadata was provided uncurated.

Each collaborating institution followed its own protocols to collect whole blood in K2EDTA tubes. For TCRbeta analysis, collaborator samples were shipped as frozen whole blood, as isolated PBMCs, or as DNA extracted from either sample type. Points on this clone: Its antigen specificity is not known. It has no much larger one-base neighbor in the sample; base qualities were not kept.

The CDR1 and CDR2 encoded by the germline V gene are SQVTM and ANQGSEA. Trimming takes 6 bases off V and 4 bases off J; junction bases not matched to a gene: 10. The CDR3 runs 15 amino acids, cysteine and phenylalanine included. CDR3 DNA only is kept here, 45 bases in frame from base 1. The immunoSEQ Assay, a bias-controlled multiplex PCR, was used to amplify TCRbeta CDR3 regions from genomic DNA. Per the authors' processing: The number of nucleated cells in each sample was estimated from the amplification of reference gene primers within the assay. To quantify the absolute abundance of each unique TCRbeta CDR3 rearrangement, sequence reads were collapsed and filtered. Productive Simpson clonality was computed per sample as the square root of Simpson's diversity index over productive rearrangements. Drawn from immuneACCESS, this table holds only the in-frame rearrangements with V and J called that TCRdb kept. Clones are partly lost; checked studies trace under half to an unresolved V gene and leave the rest unexplained. V and J calls and clone size are copied from that table; D and trimming were computed from the DNA. The sample has about 130,000 clones on record, 85% to 90% of them singletons. The ten largest clones take up more than 6.5% of the sample.

The V and J genes are TRBV29-1 and TRBJ1-5; TRBD1 lines up with 9 middle nucleotides. The receptor was isolated from a man older than 75 with active or convalescent COVID-19. Sequencing used peripheral blood. The nucleotides read TGCAGCGTCGCAACCGGGACAGGGACAAATCAGCCCCAGCATTTT. Its translation is CSVATGTGTNQPQHF.